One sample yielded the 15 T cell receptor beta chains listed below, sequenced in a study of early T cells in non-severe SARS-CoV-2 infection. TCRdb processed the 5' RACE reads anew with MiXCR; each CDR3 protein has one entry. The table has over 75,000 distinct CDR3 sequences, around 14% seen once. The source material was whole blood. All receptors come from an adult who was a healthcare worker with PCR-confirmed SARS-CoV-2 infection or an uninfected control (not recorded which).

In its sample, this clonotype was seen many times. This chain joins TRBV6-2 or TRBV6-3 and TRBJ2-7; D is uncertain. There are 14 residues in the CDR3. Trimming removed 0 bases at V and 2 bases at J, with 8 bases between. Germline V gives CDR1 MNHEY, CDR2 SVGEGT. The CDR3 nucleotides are TGTGCCAGCAGTTACTCGCCCCCAACCTACGAGCAGTACTTC. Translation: CASSYSPPTYEQYF.

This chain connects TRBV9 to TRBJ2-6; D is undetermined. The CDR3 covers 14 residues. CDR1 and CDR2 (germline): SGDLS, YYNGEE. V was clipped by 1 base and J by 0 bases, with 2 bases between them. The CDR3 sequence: CASSVHSGANVLTF. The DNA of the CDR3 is TGTGCCAGCAGCGTACACTCTGGGGCCAACGTCCTGACTTTC.

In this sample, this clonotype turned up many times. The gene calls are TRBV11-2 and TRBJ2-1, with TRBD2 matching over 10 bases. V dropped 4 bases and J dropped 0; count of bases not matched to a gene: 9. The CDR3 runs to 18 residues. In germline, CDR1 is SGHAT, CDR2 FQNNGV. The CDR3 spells CASSSSGSTQSSYNEQFF. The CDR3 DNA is TGTGCCAGCAGCTCTAGCGGGAGCACCCAAAGCTCCTACAATGAGCAGTTCTTC.

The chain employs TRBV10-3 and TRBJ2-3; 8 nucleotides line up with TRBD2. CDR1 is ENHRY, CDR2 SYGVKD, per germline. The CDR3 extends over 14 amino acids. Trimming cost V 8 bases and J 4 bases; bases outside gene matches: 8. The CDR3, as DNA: TGTGCCATCCGAGAGCGGGAGAGAGCAGATACGCAGTATTTT. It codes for CAIRERERADTQYF.

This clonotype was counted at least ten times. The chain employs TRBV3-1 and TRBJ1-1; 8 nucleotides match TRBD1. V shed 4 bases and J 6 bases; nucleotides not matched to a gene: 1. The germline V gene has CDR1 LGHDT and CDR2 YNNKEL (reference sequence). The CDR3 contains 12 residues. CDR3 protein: CASSLQGAEAFF. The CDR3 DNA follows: TGTGCCAGCAGCCTACAGGGGGCTGAAGCTTTCTTT.

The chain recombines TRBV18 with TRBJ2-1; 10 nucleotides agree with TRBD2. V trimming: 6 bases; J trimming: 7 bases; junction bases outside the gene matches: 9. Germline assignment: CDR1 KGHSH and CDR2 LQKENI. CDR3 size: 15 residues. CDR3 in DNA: TGTGCCAGCTCCACCAGAGCTAGCGGGAGAAATGAGCAGTTCTTC. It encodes CASSTRASGRNEQFF.

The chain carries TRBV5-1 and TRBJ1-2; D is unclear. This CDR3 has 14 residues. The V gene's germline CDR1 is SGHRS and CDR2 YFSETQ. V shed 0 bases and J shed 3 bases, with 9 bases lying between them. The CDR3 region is CASSLAAGDYGYTF. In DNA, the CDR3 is TGCGCCAGCAGCTTGGCCGCTGGGGACTATGGCTACACCTTC.

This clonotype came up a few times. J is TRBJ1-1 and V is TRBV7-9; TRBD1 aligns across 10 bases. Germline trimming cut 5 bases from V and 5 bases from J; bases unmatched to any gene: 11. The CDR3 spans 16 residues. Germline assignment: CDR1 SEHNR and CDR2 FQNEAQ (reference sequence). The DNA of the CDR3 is TGTGCCAGCAGCCTCCTTAGGACAGGGGGAAGGACTGAAGCTTTCTTT. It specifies CASSLLRTGGRTEAFF.

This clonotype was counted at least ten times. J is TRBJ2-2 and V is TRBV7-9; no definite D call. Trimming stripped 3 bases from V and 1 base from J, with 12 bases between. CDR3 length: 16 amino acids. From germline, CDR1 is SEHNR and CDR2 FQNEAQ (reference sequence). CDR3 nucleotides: TGTGCCAGCAGCTTCTGGGCAGGCCTGAACACCGGGGAGCTGTTTTTT. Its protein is CASSFWAGLNTGELFF.

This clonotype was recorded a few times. For the CDR3, the DNA is TGTGCCTGGAGTGCAGGGAGCCGGGAGCTGTTTTTT. It specifies CAWSAGSRELFF. V usage is TRBV30 and J usage is TRBJ2-2; D is possibly TRBD1 or TRBD2 (5 bases each). This CDR3 is built from 12 residues. Germline lookup yields CDR1 GTSNPN and CDR2 SVGIG (reference sequence). Trimming cost V 1 base and J 9 bases, with 9 bases left between them.

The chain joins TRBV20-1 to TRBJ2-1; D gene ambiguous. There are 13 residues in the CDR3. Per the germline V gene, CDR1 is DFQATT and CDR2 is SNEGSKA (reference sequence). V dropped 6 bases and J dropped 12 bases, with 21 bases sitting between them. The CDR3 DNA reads TGCAGTGCCCAAATCGGACCCGCTCAAGGGCAGTTCTTC. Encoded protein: CSAQIGPAQGQFF.

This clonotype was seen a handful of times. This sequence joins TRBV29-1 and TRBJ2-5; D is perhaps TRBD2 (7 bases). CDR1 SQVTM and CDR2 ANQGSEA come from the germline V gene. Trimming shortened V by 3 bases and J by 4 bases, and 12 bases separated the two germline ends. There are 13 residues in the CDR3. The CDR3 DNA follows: TGCAGCGTTGAGGCGGGGGCTCGAGAGACCCAGTACTTC. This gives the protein CSVEAGARETQYF.

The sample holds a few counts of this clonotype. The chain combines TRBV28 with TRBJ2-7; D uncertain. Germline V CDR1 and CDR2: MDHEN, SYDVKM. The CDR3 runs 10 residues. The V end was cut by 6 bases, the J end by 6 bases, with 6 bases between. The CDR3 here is CASRRSEQYF. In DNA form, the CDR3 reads TGTGCCAGCAGACGGAGCGAGCAGTACTTC.

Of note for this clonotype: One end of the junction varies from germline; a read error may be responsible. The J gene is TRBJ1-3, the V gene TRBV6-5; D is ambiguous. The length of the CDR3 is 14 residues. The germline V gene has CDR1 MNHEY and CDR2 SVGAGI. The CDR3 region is CASSRDTSENTIYF. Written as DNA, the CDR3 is TGTGCCAGCAGCCGCGACACCTCTGAAAACACCATATATTTT.

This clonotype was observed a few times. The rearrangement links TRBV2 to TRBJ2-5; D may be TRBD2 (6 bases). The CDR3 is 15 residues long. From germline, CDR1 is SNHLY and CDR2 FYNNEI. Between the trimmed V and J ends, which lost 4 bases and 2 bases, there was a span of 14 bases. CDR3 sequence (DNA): TGTGCCAGCAGTGTGGGATTAGCGGCACAAGAGACCCAGTACTTC. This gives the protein CASSVGLAAQETQYF.